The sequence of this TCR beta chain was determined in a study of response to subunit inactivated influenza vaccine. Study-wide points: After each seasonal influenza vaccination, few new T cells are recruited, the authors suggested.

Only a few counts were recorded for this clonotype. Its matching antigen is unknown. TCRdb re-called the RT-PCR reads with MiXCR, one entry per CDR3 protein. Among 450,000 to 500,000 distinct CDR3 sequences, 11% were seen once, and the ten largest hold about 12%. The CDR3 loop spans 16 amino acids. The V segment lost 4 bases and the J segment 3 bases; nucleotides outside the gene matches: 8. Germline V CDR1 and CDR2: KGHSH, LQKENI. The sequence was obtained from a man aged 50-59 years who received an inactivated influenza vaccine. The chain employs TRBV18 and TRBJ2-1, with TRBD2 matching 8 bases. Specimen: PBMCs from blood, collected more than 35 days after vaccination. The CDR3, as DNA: TGTGCCAGCTCACTTGACTTCGGGACTAGCTACAATGAGCAGTTCTTC. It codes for CASSLDFGTSYNEQFF. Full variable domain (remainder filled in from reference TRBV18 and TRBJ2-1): NAGVMQNPRHLVRRRGQEARLRCSPMKGHSHVYWYRQLPEEGLKFMVYLQKENIIDESGMPKERFSAEFPKEGPSILRIQQVVRGDSAAYFCASSLDFGTSYNEQFFGPGTRLTVL.